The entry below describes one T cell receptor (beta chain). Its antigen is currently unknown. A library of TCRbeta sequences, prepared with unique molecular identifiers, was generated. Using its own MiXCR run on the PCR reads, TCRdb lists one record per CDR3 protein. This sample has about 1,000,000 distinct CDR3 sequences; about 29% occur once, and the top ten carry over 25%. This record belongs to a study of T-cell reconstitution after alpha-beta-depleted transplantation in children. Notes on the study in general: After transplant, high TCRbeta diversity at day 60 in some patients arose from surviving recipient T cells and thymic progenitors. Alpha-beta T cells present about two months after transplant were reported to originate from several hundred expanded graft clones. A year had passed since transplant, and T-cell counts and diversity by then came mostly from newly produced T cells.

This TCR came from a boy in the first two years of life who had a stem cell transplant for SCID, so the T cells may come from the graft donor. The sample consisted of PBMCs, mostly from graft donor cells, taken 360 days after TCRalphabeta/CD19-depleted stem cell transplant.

The CDR3 bases are TGTGCCAGCAGTTCATCACAGGGGGCGGACAATGAGCAGTTCTTC. Protein product: CASSSSQGADNEQFF. The rearrangement links TRBV12-3 or TRBV12-4 to TRBJ2-1; TRBD1 matches at 9 bases. V lost 4 bases, J lost 5 bases, and 6 bases stayed unmatched. This CDR3 comprises 15 residues.